This entry lists 8 T cell receptor beta chains sequenced from one sample in a study of T cell repertoires in cytomegalovirus infection. Using its own MiXCR run on the reads, TCRdb lists one record per CDR3 protein. The sample includes about 900,000 distinct CDR3 sequences, approximately 31% of them seen just once. These TCRs are of unknown antigen specificity. Sequenced here: cultured CD8+ T cells from PBMCs, sampled from culture after CMV antigen stimulation. These TCRs come from a human donor in good health (CMV status not recorded). Some clones in this sample may be carry-over from other donors' samples.

V usage is TRBV7-6 and J usage is TRBJ2-5, with D perhaps matching TRBD1 or TRBD2 (5 bases each). CDR3 size: 15 residues. Germline CDR1 SGHVS, CDR2 FNYEAQ. The ends were cut back, 3 bases at V and 4 bases at J, with 15 bases in the middle. CDR3 bases: TGTGCCAGCAGCTTTGGGGGTGGGGCTTCAGAGACCCAGTACTTC. Translated, it gives CASSFGGGASETQYF.

The V and J genes are TRBV12-3 or TRBV12-4 and TRBJ2-2; 9 nucleotides align to TRBD2. V lost 3 bases to trimming and J lost 7 bases; unmatched junction nucleotides: 3. This CDR3 is 14 amino acids long. Here the CDR3 reads CASSLSGGNGELFF. For the CDR3, the DNA is TGTGCCAGCAGTTTGAGCGGGGGGAACGGGGAGCTGTTTTTT.

CDR3 DNA sequence: TGTGCCAGCAGTTACTCGAGGGGGGTGGTAGTTGGAGAGACCCAGTACTTC. Amino acid sequence: CASSYSRGVVVGETQYF. The chain combines TRBV6-6 with TRBJ2-5; D is possibly TRBD1 or TRBD2 (6 bases each). This CDR3 region has 17 residues. The germline V gene encodes CDR1 MNHNY and CDR2 SVGAGI (reference sequence). V lost 0 bases and J lost 4, with 18 bases in between.

The rearrangement links TRBV9 to TRBJ2-3; D might be TRBD2 (6 bases). The CDR3 covers 16 residues. Trimming shortened V by 3 bases and J by 1 base, and 15 bases separated the two germline ends. Germline loops: CDR1 SGDLS, CDR2 YYNGEE. The chain's CDR3 is CASSAPVSGRTDTQYF. DNA for the CDR3: TGTGCCAGCAGCGCCCCCGTGAGCGGGCGCACAGATACGCAGTATTTT.

This chain joins TRBV11-2 and TRBJ2-1, with D possibly being TRBD2 (5 bases). Germline V gives CDR1 SGHAT, CDR2 FQNNGV. V lost 5 bases, J lost 0 bases, and 8 bases lay in between. The CDR3 spans 14 residues. The CDR3, as DNA: TGTGCCAGCAGCAACAGCGGCTCCTACAATGAGCAGTTCTTC. Its translation: CASSNSGSYNEQFF.

In DNA, the CDR3 is TGTGCCAGCAGTTACGAGGGGCGAACATACTCCTACGAGCAGTACGTC. Residues: CASSYEGRTYSYEQYV. This chain connects TRBV6-6 to TRBJ2-7, with D tentatively TRBD1 or TRBD2 (5 bases each). The germline CDR1 and CDR2 sequences are MNHNY and SVGAGI (reference sequence). V gave up 2 bases and J gave up 0 bases, with 14 bases separating them. The length of the CDR3 is 16 residues.

The chain recombines TRBV7-8 with TRBJ1-5; 7 positions agree with TRBD1. Germline V gene lookup returns CDR1 SGHVS and CDR2 FQNEAQ. Trimming removed 5 bases from V and 7 bases from J; junction bases left unmatched: 14. The CDR3 length is 16 residues. This CDR3 reads CASSPGLIQGEQPQHF. The CDR3 coding sequence is TGTGCCAGCAGCCCAGGACTCATTCAGGGGGAGCAGCCCCAGCATTTT.

In this sample, this clonotype turned up many times. This chain links TRBV7-9 with TRBJ2-7; possibly TRBD1 for D (6 bases). Germline V gives CDR1 SEHNR, CDR2 FQNEAQ (reference sequence). The CDR3 is made up of 15 amino acids. V was trimmed by 4 bases and J by 2 bases, leaving 15 bases between them. The CDR3 sequence is CASSSNVGAPYEQYF. The CDR3 region has the DNA TGTGCCAGCAGCTCCAATGTGGGGGCCCCCTACGAGCAGTACTTC.